These 24 T cell receptor beta chains were sequenced from one sample in a study of blood T cell repertoires in COVID-19. The repertoire was sequenced with immunoSEQ multiplex PCR; TCRdb's copy has only in-frame clones and lacks some. There are around 200,000 clones in the sample; 84% occur only once, and 6.5% to 8.5% lies in the top ten. The sequencing sample was made of peripheral blood. The receptors were sampled from a human donor in a cohort sampled during active COVID-19.

This clone was detected only a few times. This rearrangement joins TRBV7-6 to TRBJ1-2; possible D gene TRBD1, 6 bases. Trimming pared 5 bases from V and 4 bases from J, leaving 14 bases between. The CDR3 runs 14 residues. In germline, CDR1 is SGHVS, CDR2 FNYEAQ. The CDR3 is CASSPSDSLYGYTF. The DNA of the CDR3 is TGTGCCAGCAGCCCGTCGGACAGCCTCTATGGCTACACCTTC.

V is TRBV19 and J is TRBJ1-1; maybe TRBD1 (5 bases). Germline loops: CDR1 LNHDA, CDR2 SQIVND (reference sequence). CDR3 size: 15 residues. V was clipped by 5 bases and J by 2 bases, with 15 bases between them. The CDR3 region has the DNA TGTGCCAGTAGTTGGGGCCAGGGCCTAAACACTGAAGCTTTCTTT. Its protein product is CASSWGQGLNTEAFF.

The chain has TRBV4-1 and TRBJ2-7, with D unclear. There are 14 residues in the CDR3. Germline V gene lookup returns CDR1 MGHRA and CDR2 YSYEKL. V was pared by 0 bases and J by 4 bases, with 10 bases between. The CDR3 DNA sequence: TGCGCCAGCAGCCAAGAAAGCGATCGATACGAGCAGTACTTC. It specifies CASSQESDRYEQYF.

The CDR3 DNA sequence: TGTGCCAGCAGCTCCCGACCCCGGGAGAAAGCTTTCTTT. Protein: CASSSRPREKAFF. The chain employs TRBV11-2 and TRBJ1-1; D is unclear. Trimming took 4 bases from V and 9 from J, leaving 15 bases between them. This CDR3 has 13 residues. CDR1 and CDR2 from the germline V gene are SGHAT and FQNNGV.

This clone was recorded once. The V call is TRBV9, the J call TRBJ1-5; D might be TRBD1 (5 bases). The V and J ends lost 3 bases and 9 bases respectively, with 16 bases between them. Germline V CDR1 and CDR2: SGDLS, YYNGEE. This CDR3 region has 14 residues. The CDR3 DNA sequence: TGTGCCAGCAGCGAAAATGGGTTCGGGGGGCCCCAGCATTTT. Translated: CASSENGFGGPQHF.

The chain has TRBV19 and TRBJ2-5; TRBD1 agrees at 8 bases. The CDR3 contains 16 residues. V shed 5 bases and J 2 bases; nucleotides not matched to a gene: 10. Germline CDR1 is LNHDA and CDR2 is SQIVND (reference sequence). The CDR3, as DNA: TGTGCCAGTAGTGCAGGCCCGGACAGGGAGCAAGAGACCCAGTACTTC. This translates into CASSAGPDREQETQYF.

The rearrangement joins TRBV2 to TRBJ1-2, with TRBD1 identical over 7 bases. The length of the CDR3 is 15 residues. The junction had 8 bases not matched to a gene; V was cut back by 3 bases and J by 4 bases. CDR1 is SNHLY, CDR2 FYNNEI, per germline. CDR3 DNA sequence: TGTGCCAGCAGTGAGCACTCGGGACAGCCCTATGGCTACACCTTC. Translated: CASSEHSGQPYGYTF.

This sequence joins TRBV19 and TRBJ1-2, with TRBD1 identical over 12 bases. V lost 9 bases and J lost 4; bases outside the gene matches: 6. The germline CDR1 and CDR2 sequences are LNHDA and SQIVND (reference sequence). CDR3 length: 14 residues. DNA of the CDR3: TGTGCCAGCCGGGACAGGGGGCTCTTCTATGGCTACACCTTC. Translation: CASRDRGLFYGYTF.

V usage is TRBV5-4 and J usage is TRBJ1-2, with 7 bases fitting TRBD1. Germline values: CDR1 SGHNT, CDR2 YYREEE (reference sequence). The CDR3 has 17 amino acids. V shed 4 bases, J shed 12 bases, and the junction held 24 bases outside the gene matches. CDR3 residues: CASSPPWRGGAGEENTF. For the CDR3, the DNA is TGTGCCAGCAGCCCACCATGGAGAGGGGGCGCCGGGGAGGAAAACACCTTC.

The chain combines TRBV5-1 with TRBJ2-2, with 9 bases lining up with TRBD2. Per the germline V gene, CDR1 is SGHRS and CDR2 is YFSETQ. The CDR3 is 15 amino acids. After removal of 0 bases from V and 9 bases from J, the junction contained 6 bases not matched to a gene. DNA of the CDR3: TGCGCCAGCAGCTTGGATGCGGGGGGGCTGAGGGAGCTGTTTTTT. Translated: CASSLDAGGLRELFF.

As DNA, the CDR3 is TGTGCCAGCAGCCAGCGTCAAGGGGTAAATTCACCCCTCCACTTT. Amino acid sequence: CASSQRQGVNSPLHF. V gene TRBV14 combines with J gene TRBJ1-6; possibly TRBD1 for D (5 bases). CDR3 length: 15 amino acids. CDR1 SGHDN and CDR2 FVKESK come from the germline V gene. Trimming pared 3 bases from V and 7 bases from J, leaving 13 bases between.

This clone was found a few times. Other nucleotide sequences from this sample produce the same CDR3. V is TRBV27 and J is TRBJ2-3; D is uncertain. The CDR3 is made up of 13 amino acids. Germline CDR1 is MNHEY and CDR2 is SMNVEV (reference sequence). V lost 4 bases and J 5 bases, leaving 10 bases between the germline ends. CDR3 sequence: CASSSTTEDTQYF. The CDR3 bases are TGTGCCAGCAGTTCCACGACTGAAGATACGCAGTATTTT.

The chain links TRBV6-6 to TRBJ2-5, with 12 bases identical to TRBD2. This CDR3 contains 15 residues. CDR1 MNHNY and CDR2 SVGAGI come from the germline V gene (reference sequence). J lost 5 bases, V lost 6 bases, and 7 bases had no gene match. The CDR3 DNA reads as TGTGCCAGCAGCCTAGCGGGGGGGCCTCGGGAGACCCAGTACTTC. This sequence encodes CASSLAGGPRETQYF.

This clone was observed a single time. The chain uses TRBV6-1 and TRBJ1-5; 7 nucleotides align to TRBD1. The junction had 10 bases not matched to a gene; V was cut back by 2 bases and J by 0 bases. Germline V gene data show CDR1 as MNHNS and CDR2 as SASEGT. This CDR3 is 18 amino acids long. CDR3 sequence reads: CASSEMVHRGYSNQPQHF. The CDR3 nucleotides read TGTGCCAGCAGTGAAATGGTGCACAGGGGCTATAGCAATCAGCCCCAGCATTTT.

V gene TRBV2 combines with J gene TRBJ2-3; the D gene is possibly TRBD1 (5 bases). The CDR3 runs 13 residues. CDR1 SNHLY and CDR2 FYNNEI come from the germline V gene. V was trimmed by 3 bases and J by 5 bases, leaving 9 bases between them. The DNA for the CDR3 is TGTGCCAGCAGTGATGGGGCCGGAGATACGCAGTATTTT. Protein sequence: CASSDGAGDTQYF.

V and J are TRBV5-1 and TRBJ2-2; 7 nucleotides agree with TRBD2. Per germline, CDR1 SGHRS and CDR2 YFSETQ. The CDR3 has 16 amino acids. The V segment lost 2 bases and the J segment 1 base; nucleotides outside the gene matches: 5. CDR3 nucleotides: TGCGCCAGCAGCTTATCTAGCGGAATGAACACCGGGGAGCTGTTTTTT. Protein: CASSLSSGMNTGELFF.

The chain recombines TRBV5-5 with TRBJ2-7, with 10 bases matching TRBD1. CDR3 size: 16 residues. V lost 6 bases, J lost 0 bases, and 9 bases stayed unmatched. Germline assignment: CDR1 SGHKS and CDR2 YYEKEE (reference sequence). The DNA of the CDR3 is TGTGCCAGCACCCGGACAGGGGGATCGAGCTCCTACGAGCAGTACTTC. Translation: CASTRTGGSSSYEQYF.

This clone occurred once. The chain employs TRBV9 and TRBJ2-3, with D possibly being TRBD1 (6 bases). Germline CDR1 SGDLS, CDR2 YYNGEE. Between the trimmed V and J ends, which lost 4 bases and 2 bases, there was a span of 14 bases. CDR3 size: 15 residues. This chain's CDR3 is CASSSQTGSTDTQYF. In nucleotides, the CDR3 is TGTGCCAGCAGCTCCCAAACAGGGTCCACAGATACGCAGTATTTT. The variable domain in full, completed from reference TRBV9 and TRBJ2-3, reads DSGVTQTPKHLITATGQRVTLRCSPRSGDLSVYWYQQSLDQGLQFLIQYYNGEERAKGNILERFSAQQFPDLHSELNLSSLELGDSALYFCASSSQTGSTDTQYFGPGTRLTVL.

This clone has just a few counts. This chain links TRBV27 with TRBJ1-6; D is perhaps TRBD1 (6 bases). CDR3 length: 16 amino acids. The germline gives CDR1 MNHEY, CDR2 SMNVEV (reference sequence). Trimming took off 6 bases at V and 0 bases at J, with 12 bases between the two ends. The CDR3 here is CASSPDRSSYNSPLHF. The CDR3, as DNA: TGTGCCAGCAGCCCAGACAGGTCCTCCTATAATTCACCCCTCCACTTT.

This chain joins TRBV27 and TRBJ1-5; 8 bases map to TRBD1. In germline, CDR1 is MNHEY, CDR2 SMNVEV (reference sequence). Trimming cost V 6 bases and J 1 base; bases outside gene matches: 11. The CDR3 spans 17 residues. CDR3 amino acids: CASSSRQGLQSNQPQHF. CDR3 bases: TGTGCCAGCAGCTCCCGACAGGGGTTACAGAGCAATCAGCCCCAGCATTTT.

This rearrangement joins TRBV18 to TRBJ1-1; 7 nucleotides align to TRBD1. V trimming: 3 bases; J trimming: 7 bases; junction bases outside the gene matches: 8. Per the germline V gene, CDR1 is KGHSH and CDR2 is LQKENI. CDR3 size: 14 residues. The chain's CDR3 is CASSPSGGASEAFF. The CDR3, as DNA: TGTGCCAGCTCACCGTCAGGGGGTGCAAGTGAAGCTTTCTTT.

The chain recombines TRBV7-2 with TRBJ2-3; TRBD2 matches at 9 bases. Trimming took 0 bases from V and 1 from J; bases not matched to a gene: 11. The CDR3 totals 19 residues. Germline CDR1 and CDR2: SGHTA and FQGNSA. CDR3 amino acids: CASSLARVVAGAGTDTQYF. The CDR3 DNA reads as TGTGCCAGCAGCTTAGCGCGTGTAGTAGCGGGGGCGGGCACAGATACGCAGTATTTT.

The V and J genes are TRBV6-6 and TRBJ1-6, with D uncertain. The V end lost 4 bases, the J end lost 7 bases, and 8 bases lay between the germline ends. The CDR3 spans 13 residues. Germline V lookup: CDR1 MNHNY, CDR2 SVGAGI (reference sequence). The CDR3 protein is CASSSGLNSPLHF. The CDR3 bases are TGTGCCAGCAGTTCTGGCCTCAATTCACCCCTCCACTTT.

This clone was seen a few times. This chain joins TRBV6-6 and TRBJ1-1; D is undetermined. The length of the CDR3 is 14 residues. The germline V and J ends were trimmed by 0 bases and 1 base, with 6 bases remaining between them. The germline V gene has CDR1 MNHNY and CDR2 SVGAGI (reference sequence). As DNA, the CDR3 is TGTGCCAGCAGTTACTCGGAGGGGAACACTGAAGCTTTCTTT. Translating gives CASSYSEGNTEAFF.